What follows are 15 T cell receptor beta chains derived from one specimen sequenced in a study of T cell repertoires in cytomegalovirus infection. TCRdb re-called the reads with MiXCR, one entry per CDR3 protein. This table holds around 800,000 distinct CDR3 sequences, over 25% found once. No cognate antigen is known for these TCRs. The specimen comprised cultured CD8+ T cells from PBMCs, sampled from culture after CMV antigen stimulation. The receptors here all came from a human donor in good health (CMV status not recorded). Some clones in this sample may be carry-over from other donors' samples.

The genes are TRBV3-1 and TRBJ1-6; TRBD1 is a possible D gene (5 bases). V lost 2 bases, J lost 9 bases, and 11 bases lay in between. The CDR3 extends over 14 amino acids. Germline V gene sequence: CDR1 LGHDT, CDR2 YNNKEL (reference sequence). The CDR3 spells CASSQTGLGSPLHF. In DNA, the CDR3 is TGTGCCAGCAGCCAAACGGGACTGGGTTCACCCCTCCACTTT.

In this sample, this clonotype turned up many times. The chain has TRBV6-1 and TRBJ1-3; D gene unclear. The germline V gene encodes CDR1 MNHNS and CDR2 SASEGT. The CDR3 totals 15 residues. V lost 6 bases and J 0 bases, leaving 12 bases between the germline ends. CDR3: CASSSGYSSGNTIYF. The CDR3 DNA is TGTGCCAGCAGCTCGGGATATAGCTCTGGAAACACCATATATTTT.

V is TRBV6-5 and J is TRBJ1-3, with unresolved D. This CDR3 has 16 amino acids. V lost 4 bases and J 8 bases, leaving 21 bases between the germline ends. Germline V gene sequence: CDR1 MNHEY, CDR2 SVGAGI. The CDR3 coding sequence is TGTGCCAGCAGTTTCAAGCGGGAGGATAAAACGGACACCATATATTTT. Amino acid sequence: CASSFKREDKTDTIYF.

The rearrangement links TRBV14 to TRBJ2-7; the match to TRBD1 covers 8 bases. Trimming at V came to 3 bases and at J to 7 bases, leaving 11 bases not matched to a gene. CDR1 is SGHDN, CDR2 FVKESK, per germline. The CDR3 length is 15 residues. The CDR3 protein is CASSQDGTGIWEQYF. The DNA of the CDR3 is TGTGCCAGCAGCCAGGATGGGACAGGAATTTGGGAGCAGTACTTC.

This clonotype was seen only a few times. The chain uses TRBV11-1 and TRBJ1-2, with 10 bases fitting TRBD1. The CDR3 runs to 17 residues. J gave up 4 bases and V 3 bases, and 11 bases lay outside the gene matches. CDR1 SGHAT and CDR2 FQDESV come from the germline V gene (reference sequence). The CDR3 loop reads CASSFLGQGGLFYGYTF. The CDR3, as DNA: TGTGCCAGCAGCTTCCTCGGACAGGGGGGCCTATTCTATGGCTACACCTTC.

At least ten counts were recorded for this clonotype. V and J are TRBV6-1 and TRBJ1-1; 7 bases are shared with TRBD1. The CDR3 extends over 12 amino acids. Germline values: CDR1 MNHNS, CDR2 SASEGT. The J segment lost 11 bases and the V segment lost 5 bases, leaving 8 bases of the junction unmatched. CDR3 region: CASSRDREKAFF. As DNA, the CDR3 is TGTGCCAGCAGTCGCGACAGGGAGAAGGCTTTCTTT.

The table lists this clonotype with many counts. The chain couples TRBV7-8 to TRBJ2-7; weak D call: TRBD2 (7 bases). The CDR3 contains 14 residues. V was pared by 5 bases and J by 3 bases, with 14 bases between. Germline-derived CDR1 and CDR2 are SGHVS and FQNEAQ. CDR3 bases: TGTGCCAGCAGCGGGGAGGGGGTGGGCTACGAGCAGTACTTC. Translation gives CASSGEGVGYEQYF.

As regards this clonotype: One junction end disagrees with the germline gene, perhaps due to a read error. The chain joins TRBV7-6 to TRBJ2-5; TRBD2 matches 7 bases. The germline V gene encodes CDR1 SGHVS and CDR2 FNYEAQ. This CDR3 has 15 residues. Here the CDR3 DNA reads TGTGCTAGCAGCTTGTCCGGGGAGGGAGGAGAGACCCAGTACTTC. This gives the protein CASSLSGEGGETQYF. Variable domain in full (rest from reference TRBV7-6 and TRBJ2-5): GAGVSQSPRYKVTKRGQDVALRCDPISGHVSLYWYRQALGQGPEFLTYFNYEAQQDKSGLPNDRFSAERPEGSISTLTIQRTEQRDSAMYRCASSLSGEGGETQYFGPGTRLLVL.

This clonotype occurred many times. V is TRBV7-8 and J is TRBJ2-1, with D tentatively TRBD1 (5 bases). This CDR3 is 16 amino acids long. Trimming cost V 2 bases and J 1 base, with 12 bases left between them. Germline V gives CDR1 SGHVS, CDR2 FQNEAQ. The CDR3 region has the DNA TGTGCCAGCAGCTTATCCCGGACACCTTCCTACAATGAGCAGTTCTTC. This encodes CASSLSRTPSYNEQFF.

The V and J genes are TRBV5-1 and TRBJ2-2; D is perhaps TRBD1 (5 bases). V was shortened by 3 bases and J by 0 bases, with 15 bases between the two germline ends. This CDR3 contains 17 residues. Germline V CDR1 and CDR2: SGHRS, YFSETQ. As DNA, the CDR3 is TGCGCCAGCAGCTCTTACAGGAAAAACCCGAACACCGGGGAGCTGTTTTTT. Protein product: CASSSYRKNPNTGELFF.

This clonotype was detected a few times. The V and J genes are TRBV7-8 and TRBJ1-5, with 7 bases fitting TRBD1. The germline V gene encodes CDR1 SGHVS and CDR2 FQNEAQ. The CDR3 runs 16 residues. V lost 5 bases to trimming and J lost 3 bases; unmatched junction nucleotides: 10. The CDR3 DNA follows: TGTGCCAGCAGCCCAGACGACAGGGCATACAATCAGCCCCAGCATTTT. Translating gives CASSPDDRAYNQPQHF.

This clonotype turned up a few times. The chain carries TRBV27 and TRBJ2-5; 8 positions agree with TRBD1. After removal of 2 bases from V and 2 bases from J, the junction contained 10 bases not matched to a gene. Germline assignment: CDR1 MNHEY and CDR2 SMNVEV (reference sequence). There are 17 residues in the CDR3. CDR3 sequence (DNA): TGTGCCAGCAGTTTAACAAGACAGGGGAAGAGACAAGAGACCCAGTACTTC. It translates to CASSLTRQGKRQETQYF.

This chain links TRBV15 with TRBJ2-5; D is perhaps TRBD1 (5 bases). Looked up from germline, CDR1 is LNHNV and CDR2 is YYDKDF (reference sequence). The germline V and J ends were trimmed by 6 bases and 2 bases, with 13 bases remaining between them. CDR3 length: 14 amino acids. The CDR3 sequence is CATRSNQGQETQYF. CDR3 nucleotide sequence: TGTGCCACCAGGTCAAATCAGGGACAAGAGACCCAGTACTTC.

Worth noting for this clonotype: At one end the junction does not follow the germline gene, possibly because of a read error. The rearrangement links TRBV12-3 or TRBV12-4 to TRBJ2-6; possible D gene TRBD1, 5 bases. This CDR3 is built from 14 residues. The CDR3 region is CASSPNSGANILTF. The DNA for the CDR3 is TGTGCCAGCAGTCCTAACTCTGGGGCCAACATCCTGACTTTC.

This chain links TRBV5-1 with TRBJ2-1; 7 bases are shared with TRBD1. CDR1 is SGHRS and CDR2 is YFSETQ in the germline V gene. CDR3 length: 13 amino acids. J lost 6 bases, V lost 4 bases, and 4 bases had no gene match. The CDR3 spells CASSHSGGNEQFF. The CDR3 DNA reads TGCGCCAGCAGCCATTCAGGGGGCAATGAGCAGTTCTTC.